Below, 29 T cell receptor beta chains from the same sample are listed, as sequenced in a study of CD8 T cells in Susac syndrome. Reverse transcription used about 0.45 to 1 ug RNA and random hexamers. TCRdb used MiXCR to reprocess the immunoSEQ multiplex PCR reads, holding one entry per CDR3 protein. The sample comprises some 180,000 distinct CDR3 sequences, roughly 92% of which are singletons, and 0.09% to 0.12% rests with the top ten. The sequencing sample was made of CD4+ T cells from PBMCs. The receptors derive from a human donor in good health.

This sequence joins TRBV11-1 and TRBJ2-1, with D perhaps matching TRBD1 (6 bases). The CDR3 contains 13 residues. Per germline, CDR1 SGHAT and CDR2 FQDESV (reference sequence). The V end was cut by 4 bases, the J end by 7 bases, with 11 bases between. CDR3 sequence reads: CASSSLQGNEQFF. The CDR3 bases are TGTGCCAGCAGCTCACTCCAGGGGAATGAGCAGTTCTTC.

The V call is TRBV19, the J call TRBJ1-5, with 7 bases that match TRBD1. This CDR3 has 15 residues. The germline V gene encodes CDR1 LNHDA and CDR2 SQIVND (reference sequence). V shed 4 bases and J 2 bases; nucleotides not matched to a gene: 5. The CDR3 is CASSTHGQGNQPQHF. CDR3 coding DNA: TGTGCCAGTAGTACCCATGGACAGGGCAATCAGCCCCAGCATTTT.

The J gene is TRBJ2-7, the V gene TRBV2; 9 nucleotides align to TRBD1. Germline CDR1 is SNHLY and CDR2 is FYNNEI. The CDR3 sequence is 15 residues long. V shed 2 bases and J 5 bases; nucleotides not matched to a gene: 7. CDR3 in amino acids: CASSESETGGHEQYF. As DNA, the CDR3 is TGTGCCAGCAGTGAATCTGAGACAGGGGGGCACGAGCAGTACTTC.

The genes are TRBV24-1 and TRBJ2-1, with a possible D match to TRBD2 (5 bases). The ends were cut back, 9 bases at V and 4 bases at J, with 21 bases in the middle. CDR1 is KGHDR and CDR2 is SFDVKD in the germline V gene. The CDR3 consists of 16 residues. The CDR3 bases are TGTGCCACCCCACGTCGTCCGGGAAAAGGGTACAATGAGCAGTTCTTC. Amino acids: CATPRRPGKGYNEQFF.

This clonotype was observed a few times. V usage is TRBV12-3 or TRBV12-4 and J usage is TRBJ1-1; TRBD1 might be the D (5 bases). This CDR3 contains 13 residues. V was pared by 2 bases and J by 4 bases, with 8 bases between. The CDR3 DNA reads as TGTGCCAGCAGTTTACAGGGTTCCACTGAAGCTTTCTTT. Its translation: CASSLQGSTEAFF.

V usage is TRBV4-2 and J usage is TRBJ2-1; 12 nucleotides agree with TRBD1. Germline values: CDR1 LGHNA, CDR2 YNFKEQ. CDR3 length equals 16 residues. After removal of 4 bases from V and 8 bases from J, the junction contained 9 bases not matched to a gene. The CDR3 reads CASSPLLGTGGHEQFF. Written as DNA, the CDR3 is TGTGCCAGCAGCCCCCTCCTCGGGACAGGGGGCCATGAGCAGTTCTTC.

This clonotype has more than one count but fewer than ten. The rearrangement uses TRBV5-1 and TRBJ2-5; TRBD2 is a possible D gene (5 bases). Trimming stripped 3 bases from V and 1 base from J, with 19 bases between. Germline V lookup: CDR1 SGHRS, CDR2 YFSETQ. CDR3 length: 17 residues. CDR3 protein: CASSSQRAGRIQETQYF. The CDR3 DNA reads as TGCGCCAGCAGCTCTCAGAGGGCAGGCCGTATCCAAGAGACCCAGTACTTC. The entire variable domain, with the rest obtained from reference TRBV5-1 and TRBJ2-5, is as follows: KAGVTQTPRYLIKTRGQQVTLSCSPISGHRSVSWYQQTPGQGLQFLFEYFSETQRNKGNFPGRFSGRQFSNSRSEMNVSTLELGDSALYLCASSSQRAGRIQETQYFGPGTRLLVL.

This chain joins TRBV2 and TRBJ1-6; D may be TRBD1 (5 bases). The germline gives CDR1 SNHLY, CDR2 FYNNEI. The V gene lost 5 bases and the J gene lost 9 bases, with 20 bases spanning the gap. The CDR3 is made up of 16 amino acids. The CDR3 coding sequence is TGTGCCAGCAGTTCTGGAAGGGGACTTGCTGGTTCACCCCTCCACTTT. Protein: CASSSGRGLAGSPLHF. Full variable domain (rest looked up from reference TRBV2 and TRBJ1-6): EPEVTQTPSHQVTQMGQEVILRCVPISNHLYFYWYRQILGQKVEFLVSFYNNEISEKSEIFDDQFSVERPDGSNFTLKIRSTKLEDSAMYFCASSSGRGLAGSPLHFGNGTRLTVT.

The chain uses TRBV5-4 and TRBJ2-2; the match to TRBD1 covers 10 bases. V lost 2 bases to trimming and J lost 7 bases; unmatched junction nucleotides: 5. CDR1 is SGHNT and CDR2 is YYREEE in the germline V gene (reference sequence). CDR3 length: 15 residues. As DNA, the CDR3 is TGTGCCAGCAGCTTAGGGACAGGGGCGGACGGGGAGCTGTTTTTT. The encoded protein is CASSLGTGADGELFF.

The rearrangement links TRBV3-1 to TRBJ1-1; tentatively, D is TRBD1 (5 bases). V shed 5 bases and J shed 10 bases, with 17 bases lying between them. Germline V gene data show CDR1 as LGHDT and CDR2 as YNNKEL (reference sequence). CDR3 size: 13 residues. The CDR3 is CASSKRDPGGAFF. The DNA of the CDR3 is TGTGCCAGCAGCAAAAGGGACCCCGGGGGAGCTTTCTTT.

The CDR3 coding sequence is TGTGCCAGCGCCACAGGGAACTATGGCTACACCTTC. Protein product: CASATGNYGYTF. This chain connects TRBV6-2 or TRBV6-3 to TRBJ1-2; perhaps TRBD1 as D (6 bases). The CDR3 contains 12 residues. Germline-derived CDR1 and CDR2 are MNHEY and SVGEGT. Trimming shortened V by 8 bases and J by 2 bases, and 9 bases separated the two germline ends.

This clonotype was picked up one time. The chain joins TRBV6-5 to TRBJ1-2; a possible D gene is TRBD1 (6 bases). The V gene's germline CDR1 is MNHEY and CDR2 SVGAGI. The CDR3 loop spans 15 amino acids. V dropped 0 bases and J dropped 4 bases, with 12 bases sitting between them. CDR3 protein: CASSYSTGSPYGYTF. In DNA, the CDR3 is TGTGCCAGCAGTTACTCAACAGGGAGTCCCTATGGCTACACCTTC.

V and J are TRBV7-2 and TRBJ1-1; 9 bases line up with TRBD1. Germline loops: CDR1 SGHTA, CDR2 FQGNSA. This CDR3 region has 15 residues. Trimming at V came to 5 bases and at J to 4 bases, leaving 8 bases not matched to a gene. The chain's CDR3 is CASSLRTGDGTEAFF. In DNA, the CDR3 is TGTGCCAGCAGCCTGCGGACAGGGGACGGCACTGAAGCTTTCTTT.

The CDR3 loop is CASMLASGNTIYF. CDR3 nucleotide sequence: TGTGCCAGTATGTTGGCGAGTGGAAACACCATATATTTT. The V and J genes are TRBV19 and TRBJ1-3; the D is unclear. The V and J ends lost 7 bases and 3 bases respectively, with 10 bases between them. Germline CDR1 is LNHDA and CDR2 is SQIVND (reference sequence). CDR3 length equals 13 residues.

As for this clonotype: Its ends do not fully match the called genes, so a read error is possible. The CDR3 nucleotides read TGTGCTAGCAGCTTAGCGCGAGGGAGTGAAGCTTTCTTT. Amino acid sequence: CASSLARGSEAFF. The V and J genes are TRBV7-7 and TRBJ1-1; D not resolved. This CDR3 comprises 13 residues. Germline V lookup: CDR1 SSHAT, CDR2 FNYEAQ (reference sequence).

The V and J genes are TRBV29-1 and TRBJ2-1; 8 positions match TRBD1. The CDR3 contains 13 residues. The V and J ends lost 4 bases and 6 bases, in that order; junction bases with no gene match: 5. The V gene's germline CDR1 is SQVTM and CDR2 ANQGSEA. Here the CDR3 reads CSVGLTGGNEQFF. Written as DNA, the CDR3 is TGCAGCGTTGGTCTTACAGGGGGCAATGAGCAGTTCTTC.

DNA of the CDR3: TGTGCCAGCAGTGATTCCCTAGCGGGGGGTTCCTACAATGAGCAGTTCTTC. As protein: CASSDSLAGGSYNEQFF. V usage is TRBV25-1 and J usage is TRBJ2-1; TRBD2 matches 11 bases. The V and J ends lost 3 bases and 1 base, in that order; junction bases with no gene match: 5. The length of the CDR3 is 17 residues. CDR1 is MGHDK and CDR2 is SYGVNS in the germline V gene.

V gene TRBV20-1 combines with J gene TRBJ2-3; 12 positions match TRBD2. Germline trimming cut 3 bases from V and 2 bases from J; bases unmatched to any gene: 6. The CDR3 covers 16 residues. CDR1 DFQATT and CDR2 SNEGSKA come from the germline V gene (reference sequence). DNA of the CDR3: TGCAGTGCTAGCCGACTAGCGGGGGATACCACAGATACGCAGTATTTT. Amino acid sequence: CSASRLAGDTTDTQYF.

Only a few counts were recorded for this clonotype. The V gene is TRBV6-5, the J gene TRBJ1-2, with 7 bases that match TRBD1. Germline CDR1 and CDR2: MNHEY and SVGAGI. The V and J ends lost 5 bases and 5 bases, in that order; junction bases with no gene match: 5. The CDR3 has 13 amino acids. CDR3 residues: CASSPQGDYGYTF. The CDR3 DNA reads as TGTGCCAGCAGTCCTCAGGGGGATTATGGCTACACCTTC.

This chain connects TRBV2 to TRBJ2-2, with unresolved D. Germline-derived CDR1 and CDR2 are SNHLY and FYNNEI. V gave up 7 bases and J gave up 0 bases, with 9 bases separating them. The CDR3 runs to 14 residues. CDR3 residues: CASNKGSNTGELFF. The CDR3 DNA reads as TGTGCCAGCAACAAGGGATCGAACACCGGGGAGCTGTTTTTT.

CDR3 DNA: TGTGCCAGCAGCCTCGGACAGGGTTCGATTGAAGCTTTCTTT. It specifies CASSLGQGSIEAFF. The rearrangement uses TRBV12-3 or TRBV12-4 and TRBJ1-1, with 8 bases aligning to TRBD1. There are 14 residues in the CDR3. With V trimmed by 6 bases and J by 7 bases, 10 bases remained unmatched.

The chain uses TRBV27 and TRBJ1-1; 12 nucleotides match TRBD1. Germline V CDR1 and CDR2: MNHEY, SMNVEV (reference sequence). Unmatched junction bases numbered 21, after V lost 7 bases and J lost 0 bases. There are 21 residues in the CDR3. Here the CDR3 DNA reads TGTGCCAGCAACCCCCGGAGGGGACAGGGGGCCACTCTTCCCTTGAACACTGAAGCTTTCTTT. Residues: CASNPRRGQGATLPLNTEAFF.

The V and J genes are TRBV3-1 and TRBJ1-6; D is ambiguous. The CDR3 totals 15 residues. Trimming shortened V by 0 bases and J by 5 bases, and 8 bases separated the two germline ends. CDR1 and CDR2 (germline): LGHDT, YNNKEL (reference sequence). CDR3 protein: CASSQERQNNSPLHF. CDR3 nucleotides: TGTGCCAGCAGCCAAGAACGGCAAAATAATTCACCCCTCCACTTT.

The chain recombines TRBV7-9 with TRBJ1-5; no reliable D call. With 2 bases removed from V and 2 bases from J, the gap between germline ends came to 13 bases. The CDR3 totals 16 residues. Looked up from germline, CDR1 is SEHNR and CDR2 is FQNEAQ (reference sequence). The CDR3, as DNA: TGTGCCAGCAGCTTATACAGCCGAGGAGGCAATCAGCCCCAGCATTTT. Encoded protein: CASSLYSRGGNQPQHF.

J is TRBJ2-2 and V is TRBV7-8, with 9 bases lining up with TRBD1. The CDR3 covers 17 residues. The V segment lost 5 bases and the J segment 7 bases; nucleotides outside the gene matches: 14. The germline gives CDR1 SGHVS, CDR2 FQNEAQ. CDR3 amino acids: CASSPNIGTGFIGELFF. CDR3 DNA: TGTGCCAGCAGCCCAAACATAGGGACAGGGTTTATCGGGGAGCTGTTTTTT.

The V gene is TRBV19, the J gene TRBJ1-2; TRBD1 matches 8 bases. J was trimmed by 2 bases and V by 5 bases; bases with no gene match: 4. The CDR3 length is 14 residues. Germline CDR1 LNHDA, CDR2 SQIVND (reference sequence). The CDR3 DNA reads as TGTGCCAGTAGTGCCACAGGGGGAAACTATGGCTACACCTTC. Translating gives CASSATGGNYGYTF.

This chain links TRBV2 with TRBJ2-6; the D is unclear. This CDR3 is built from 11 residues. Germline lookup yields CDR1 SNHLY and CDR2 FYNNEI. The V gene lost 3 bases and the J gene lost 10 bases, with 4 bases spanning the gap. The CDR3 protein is CASSEWNVLTF. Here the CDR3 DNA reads TGTGCCAGCAGTGAGTGGAACGTCCTGACTTTC.

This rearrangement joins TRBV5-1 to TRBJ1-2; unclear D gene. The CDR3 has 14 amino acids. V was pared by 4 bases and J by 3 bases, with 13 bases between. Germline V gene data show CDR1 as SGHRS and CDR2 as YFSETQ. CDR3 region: CASSAWGSDYGYTF. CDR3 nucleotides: TGCGCCAGCAGCGCATGGGGATCGGACTATGGCTACACCTTC.

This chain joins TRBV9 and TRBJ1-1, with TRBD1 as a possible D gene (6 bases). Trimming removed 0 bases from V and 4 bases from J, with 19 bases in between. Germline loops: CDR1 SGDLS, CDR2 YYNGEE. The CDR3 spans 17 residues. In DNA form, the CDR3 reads TGTGCCAGCAGCGTAGGAGGATGGAGGGGGGTGACCACTGAAGCTTTCTTT. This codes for CASSVGGWRGVTTEAFF.